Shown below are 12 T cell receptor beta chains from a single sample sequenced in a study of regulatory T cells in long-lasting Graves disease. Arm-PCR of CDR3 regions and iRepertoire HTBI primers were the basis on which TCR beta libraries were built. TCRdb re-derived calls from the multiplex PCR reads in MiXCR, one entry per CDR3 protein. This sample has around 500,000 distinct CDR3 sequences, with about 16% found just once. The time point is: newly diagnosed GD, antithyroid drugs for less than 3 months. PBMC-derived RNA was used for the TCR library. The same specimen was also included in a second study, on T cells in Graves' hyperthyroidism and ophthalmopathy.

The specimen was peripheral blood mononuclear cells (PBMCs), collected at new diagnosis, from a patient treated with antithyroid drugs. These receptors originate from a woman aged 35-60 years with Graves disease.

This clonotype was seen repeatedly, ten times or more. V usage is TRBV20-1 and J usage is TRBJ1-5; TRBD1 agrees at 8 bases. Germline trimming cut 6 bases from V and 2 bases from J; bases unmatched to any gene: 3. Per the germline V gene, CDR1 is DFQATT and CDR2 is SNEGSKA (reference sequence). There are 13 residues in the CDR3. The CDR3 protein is CSASGGGNQPQHF. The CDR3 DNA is TGCAGTGCCTCAGGGGGCGGCAATCAGCCCCAGCATTTT.

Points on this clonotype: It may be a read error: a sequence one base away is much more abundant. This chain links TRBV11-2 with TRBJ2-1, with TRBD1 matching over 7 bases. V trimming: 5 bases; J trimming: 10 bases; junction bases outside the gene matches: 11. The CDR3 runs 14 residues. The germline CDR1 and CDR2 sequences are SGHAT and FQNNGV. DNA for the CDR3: TGTGCCAGCAGCCCGACCGGGACAGTGTACGAGCAGTTCTTC. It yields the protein CASSPTGTVYEQFF.

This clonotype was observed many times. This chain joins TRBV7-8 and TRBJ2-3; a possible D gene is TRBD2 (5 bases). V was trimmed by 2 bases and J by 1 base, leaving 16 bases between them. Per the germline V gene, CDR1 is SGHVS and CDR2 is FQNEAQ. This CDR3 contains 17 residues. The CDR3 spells CASSLNEPARGTDTQYF. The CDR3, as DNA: TGTGCCAGCAGCTTAAACGAGCCGGCGAGGGGCACAGATACGCAGTATTTT. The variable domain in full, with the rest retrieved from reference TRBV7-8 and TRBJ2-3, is GAGVSQSPRYKVAKRGQDVALRCDPISGHVSLFWYQQALGQGPEFLTYFQNEAQLDKSGLPSDRFFAERPEGSVSTLKIQRTQQEDSAVYLCASSLNEPARGTDTQYFGPGTRLTVL.

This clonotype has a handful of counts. The CDR3 bases are TGTGCCAGTAGAATTAACAGGGGTAACTATGGCTACACCTTC. Translation gives CASRINRGNYGYTF. V gene TRBV19 combines with J gene TRBJ1-2; 7 nucleotides match TRBD1. V lost 6 bases to trimming and J lost 1 base; unmatched junction nucleotides: 5. CDR1 and CDR2 from the germline V gene are LNHDA and SQIVND (reference sequence). The CDR3 has 14 residues.

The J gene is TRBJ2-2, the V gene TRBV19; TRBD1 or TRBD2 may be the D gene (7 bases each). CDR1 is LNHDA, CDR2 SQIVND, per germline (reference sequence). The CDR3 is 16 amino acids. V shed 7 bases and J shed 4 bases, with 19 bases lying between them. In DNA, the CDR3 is TGTGCCAGTACCCTCCAGGGGGGGGGGAGCACCGGGGAGCTGTTTTTT. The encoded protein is CASTLQGGGSTGELFF.

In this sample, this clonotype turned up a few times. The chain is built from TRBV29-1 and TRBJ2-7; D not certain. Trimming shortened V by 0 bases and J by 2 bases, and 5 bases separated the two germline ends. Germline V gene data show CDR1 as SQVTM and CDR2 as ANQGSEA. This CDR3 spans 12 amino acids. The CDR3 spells CSVEEQAYEQYF. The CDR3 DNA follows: TGCAGCGTTGAAGAGCAAGCCTACGAGCAGTACTTC.

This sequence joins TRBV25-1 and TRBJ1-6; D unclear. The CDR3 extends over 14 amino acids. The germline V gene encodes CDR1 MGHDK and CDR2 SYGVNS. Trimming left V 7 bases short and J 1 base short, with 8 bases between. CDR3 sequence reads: CASMRGSYNSPLHF. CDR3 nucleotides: TGTGCCAGCATGCGGGGTTCCTATAATTCACCCCTCCACTTT.

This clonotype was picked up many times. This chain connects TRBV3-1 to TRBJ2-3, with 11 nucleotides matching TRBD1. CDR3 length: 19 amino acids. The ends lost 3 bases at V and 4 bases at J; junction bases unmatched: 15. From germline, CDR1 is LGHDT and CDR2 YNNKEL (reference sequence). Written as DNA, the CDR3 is TGTGCCAGCAGCCAGGTTGGACAGGGGGCATCGGTCGGGGCAGATACGCAGTATTTT. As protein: CASSQVGQGASVGADTQYF.

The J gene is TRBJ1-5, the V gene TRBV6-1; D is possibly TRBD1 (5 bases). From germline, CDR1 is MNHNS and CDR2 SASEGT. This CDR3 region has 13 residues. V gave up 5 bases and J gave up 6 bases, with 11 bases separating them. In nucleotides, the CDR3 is TGTGCCAGCAGTACGACGAGGGGTCAGCCCCAGCATTTT. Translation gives CASSTTRGQPQHF.

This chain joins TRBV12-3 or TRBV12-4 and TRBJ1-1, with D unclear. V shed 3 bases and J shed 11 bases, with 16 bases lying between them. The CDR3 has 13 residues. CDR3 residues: CASSFPLSPEAFF. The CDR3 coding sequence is TGTGCCAGCAGTTTCCCCCTCTCCCCGGAGGCTTTCTTT.

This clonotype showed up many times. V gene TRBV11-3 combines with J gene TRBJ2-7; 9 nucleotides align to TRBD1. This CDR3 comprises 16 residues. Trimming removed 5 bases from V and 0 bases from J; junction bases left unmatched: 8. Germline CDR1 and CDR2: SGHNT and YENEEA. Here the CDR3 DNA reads TGTGCCAGCAGCCCAACTCGGGACAGGGCCTCCTACGAGCAGTACTTC. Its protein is CASSPTRDRASYEQYF.

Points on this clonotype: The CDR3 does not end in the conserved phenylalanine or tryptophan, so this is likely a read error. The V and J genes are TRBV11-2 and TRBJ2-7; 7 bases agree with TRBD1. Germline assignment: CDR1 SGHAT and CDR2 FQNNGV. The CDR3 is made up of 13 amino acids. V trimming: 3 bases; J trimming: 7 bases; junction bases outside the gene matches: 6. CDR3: CASSFRQGGEQYL. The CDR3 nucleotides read TGTGCCAGCAGCTTTCGACAGGGTGGGGAGCAGTACCTC.